The T cell receptor (beta chain) under discussion was sequenced for a study of T cell clonality in common variable immunodeficiency. Regarding the study as a whole: CVID subjects had higher TCRbeta clonality than healthy controls, most marked in about a third. CVID subjects shared fewer TCRbeta clones than healthy controls did.

Remarks on this clone: Its cognate antigen is unknown. Sequence at one end of the junction differs from germline and may be a read error. The sequence runs out 3 residues before the end of the CDR3; the remainder is reconstructed from the germline J gene.

Repertoires were generated with immunoSEQ multiplex PCR, while TCRdb's copy carries only in-frame clones and drops some. The sample yields about 50,000 clones, without any singletons. Per the germline V gene, CDR1 is SEHNR and CDR2 is FQNEAQ (reference sequence). The length of the CDR3 is 14 residues. The specimen sequenced was peripheral blood mononuclear cells. This receptor was identified in a person aged 18-70 years in good health. The chain employs TRBV7-9 and TRBJ1-2; 7 bases fit TRBD1. The part of the CDR3 DNA that was read is TGTGCCAGCAGCCCCGGCGGACAGGCCTATCGC. Protein: CASSPGGQAYR. In full, the CDR3 reads CASSPGGQAYRYTF.